The source of this TCR beta chain is a study of OX40 agonist ivuxolimab in advanced cancers. Overall study results and limits: At doses 0.1 to 3.0 mg/kg, CD4+ and CD8+ clones expanded.

Clones were sequenced by immunoSEQ multiplex PCR, and TCRdb holds only the in-frame ones, with some missing. Of about 100,000 clones listed, 95% to 96% are singletons. This clone was seen just once. What it binds is unknown. Trimming cost V 8 bases and J 0 bases, with 10 bases left between them. There are 13 residues in the CDR3. Germline V gene data show CDR1 as MNHNS and CDR2 as SASEGT. Patients with autoimmune history or systemic immunosuppression were excluded. This sequence was found in an adult with an advanced solid tumor such as melanoma, head and neck, liver or kidney cancer. Sequencing used CD4+ or CD8+ T cells sorted from blood, obtained in a trial of the OX40 agonist ivuxolimab. The chain links TRBV6-1 to TRBJ2-5; D remains ambiguous. DNA of the CDR3: TGTGCCAGCCTAGACCCGTACCAAGAGACCCAGTACTTC. It translates to CASLDPYQETQYF.